The 26 T cell receptor beta chains listed next were all sequenced from one sample in a study of control samples from healthy donors and cancer patients. Sequencing was performed with immunoSEQ multiplex PCR; in TCRdb, only in-frame clones are kept and a portion is missing. The sample has nearly 200,000 clones, about 90% seen once. The sample was blood. The receptors here all came from a man younger than 45 in good health.

CDR3 amino acids: CASRSSGPYNEQFF. The CDR3 coding sequence is TGTGCCAGTAGGTCTAGCGGCCCTTACAATGAGCAGTTCTTC. The chain recombines TRBV19 with TRBJ2-1; 7 nucleotides line up with TRBD2. Per the germline V gene, CDR1 is LNHDA and CDR2 is SQIVND (reference sequence). Trimming took 6 bases from V and 4 from J; bases not matched to a gene: 6. The length of the CDR3 is 14 residues.

The gene calls are TRBV2 and TRBJ1-6; D gene ambiguous. Per the germline V gene, CDR1 is SNHLY and CDR2 is FYNNEI. CDR3 length: 16 amino acids. V lost 6 bases and J 0 bases, leaving 12 bases between the germline ends. CDR3 residues: CASRDAVSSYNSPLHF. The CDR3 DNA follows: TGTGCCAGCAGAGATGCAGTTAGCTCCTATAATTCACCCCTCCACTTT.

DNA for the CDR3: TGTGCCACCAGCAGAGATGACGACAGTTTCTATGGCTACACCTTC. This codes for CATSRDDDSFYGYTF. The chain has TRBV15 and TRBJ1-2; D might be TRBD1 (5 bases). The CDR3 spans 15 residues. Germline assignment: CDR1 LNHNV and CDR2 YYDKDF (reference sequence). Trimming removed 0 bases from V and 4 bases from J, with 12 bases in between. The entire variable domain, with the rest obtained from reference TRBV15 and TRBJ1-2, is as follows: DAMVIQNPRYQVTQFGKPVTLSCSQTLNHNVMYWYQQKSSQAPKLLFHYYDKDFNNEADTPDNFQSRRPNTSFCFLDIRSPGLGDTAMYLCATSRDDDSFYGYTFGSGTRLTVV.

This clone was seen more than once but under ten times. The chain employs TRBV20-1 and TRBJ2-1; D uncertain. The CDR3 spans 11 residues. In germline, CDR1 is DFQATT, CDR2 SNEGSKA (reference sequence). Trimming removed 1 base at V and 5 bases at J, with 3 bases between. CDR3 in DNA: TGCAGTGCTAGAGCGGACAATGAGCAGTTCTTC. Its translation is CSARADNEQFF.

J is TRBJ2-1 and V is TRBV5-1, with D possibly being TRBD1 (6 bases). The V gene lost 0 bases and the J gene lost 8 bases, with 12 bases spanning the gap. The CDR3 is made up of 14 amino acids. Germline V CDR1 and CDR2: SGHRS, YFSETQ. CDR3 nucleotides: TGCGCCAGCAGCTTGGGACAGGCCTGGCATGAGCAGTTCTTC. Its translation is CASSLGQAWHEQFF.

CDR3 DNA sequence: TGCGCCAGCAGCAACTCCTACAGCGGACAGGGACCCGATGGCTACACCTTC. Protein sequence: CASSNSYSGQGPDGYTF. The chain uses TRBV10-1 and TRBJ1-2; 8 bases agree with TRBD1. The CDR3 is made up of 17 amino acids. After removal of 6 bases from V and 6 bases from J, the junction contained 18 bases not matched to a gene. CDR1 WNHNN and CDR2 SYGVQD come from the germline V gene (reference sequence).

The chain couples TRBV11-2 to TRBJ2-3; D gene unclear. The CDR3 contains 12 residues. From germline, CDR1 is SGHAT and CDR2 FQNNGV. Trimming stripped 5 bases from V and 9 bases from J, with 12 bases between. CDR3 residues: CASSPSERTQYF. DNA of the CDR3: TGTGCCAGCAGCCCCTCGGAACGCACGCAGTATTTT.

The J gene is TRBJ1-6, the V gene TRBV28, with D tentatively TRBD1 (5 bases). The CDR3 sequence is 17 residues long. Germline lookup yields CDR1 MDHEN and CDR2 SYDVKM. Trimming stripped 3 bases from V and 5 bases from J, with 17 bases between. The CDR3 sequence is CASSLGSSWGNNSPLHF. The CDR3 region has the DNA TGTGCCAGCAGTTTGGGATCGAGTTGGGGGAATAATTCACCCCTCCACTTT.

V gene TRBV19 combines with J gene TRBJ1-5; D possibly corresponds to TRBD1 (5 bases). CDR3 size: 17 residues. Germline V lookup: CDR1 LNHDA, CDR2 SQIVND (reference sequence). V was pared by 6 bases and J by 0 bases, with 18 bases between. CDR3 nucleotide sequence: TGTGCCAGTAGGCAGGGTTCGTCTTTACTTAGCAATCAGCCCCAGCATTTT. It translates to CASRQGSSLLSNQPQHF.

This clone was detected only a few times. The V gene is TRBV18, the J gene TRBJ1-5, with D unclear. The germline V gene encodes CDR1 KGHSH and CDR2 LQKENI. The CDR3 has 14 amino acids. The ends were cut back, 2 bases at V and 2 bases at J, with 7 bases in the middle. The CDR3 reads CASSPGPGNQPQHF. The CDR3 DNA sequence: TGTGCCAGCTCACCAGGGCCAGGCAATCAGCCCCAGCATTTT.

This sequence joins TRBV11-2 and TRBJ2-3; maybe TRBD2 (6 bases). The V gene lost 5 bases and the J gene lost 5 bases, with 8 bases spanning the gap. From germline, CDR1 is SGHAT and CDR2 FQNNGV. The CDR3 loop spans 12 amino acids. The chain's CDR3 is CASSRGGDTQYF. In DNA form, the CDR3 reads TGTGCCAGCAGCCGGGGAGGAGATACGCAGTATTTT.

This chain uses TRBV19 with TRBJ1-1; 7 bases line up with TRBD1. Germline CDR1 and CDR2: LNHDA and SQIVND (reference sequence). The length of the CDR3 is 13 residues. With 8 bases clipped from V and 5 bases from J, the junction kept 8 bases outside the gene matches. As DNA, the CDR3 is TGTGCCAGTTCGACAGGGAGAGGGACTGAAGCTTTCTTT. Translated: CASSTGRGTEAFF.

The chain has TRBV4-2 and TRBJ2-1; D gene unclear. V lost 1 base, J lost 7 bases, and 8 bases lay in between. Germline CDR1 and CDR2: LGHNA and YNFKEQ. The CDR3 has 13 amino acids. The chain's CDR3 is CASSQVNTNEQFF. CDR3 coding DNA: TGTGCCAGCAGCCAAGTCAATACTAATGAGCAGTTCTTC.

The CDR3 region has the DNA TGTGCCAGCAGCTTAAGTTATGGACGGCGTAGGAACACTGAAGCTTTCTTT. Translating it yields CASSLSYGRRRNTEAFF. The chain is built from TRBV7-9 and TRBJ1-1; D is unclear. Trimming removed 2 bases at V and 1 base at J, with 17 bases between. Germline V lookup: CDR1 SEHNR, CDR2 FQNEAQ (reference sequence). CDR3 length: 17 amino acids.

The chain links TRBV2 to TRBJ1-4; TRBD1 is a possible D gene (5 bases). Per the germline V gene, CDR1 is SNHLY and CDR2 is FYNNEI. This CDR3 has 13 amino acids. The V gene lost 4 bases and the J gene lost 6 bases, with 9 bases spanning the gap. As DNA, the CDR3 is TGTGCCAGCAGTGGCCAGGGTTATGAAAAACTGTTTTTT. It codes for CASSGQGYEKLFF. Based on the CDR3 plus reference TRBV2 and TRBJ1-4, the full variable domain is EPEVTQTPSHQVTQMGQEVILRCVPISNHLYFYWYRQILGQKVEFLVSFYNNEISEKSEIFDDQFSVERPDGSNFTLKIRSTKLEDSAMYFCASSGQGYEKLFFGSGTQLSVL.

The rearrangement uses TRBV20-1 and TRBJ2-7; the D is unclear. The CDR3 consists of 11 residues. Germline lookup yields CDR1 DFQATT and CDR2 SNEGSKA (reference sequence). V dropped 3 bases and J dropped 5 bases, with 8 bases sitting between them. The CDR3 coding sequence is TGCAGTGCTAGCCGAGGAAACGAGCAGTACTTC. Its protein product is CSASRGNEQYF.

In this sample, this clone turned up once. This CDR3 is CASSGDSPNTEAFF. The CDR3 DNA reads TGTGCCAGCAGCGGGGACAGTCCGAACACTGAAGCTTTCTTT. The rearrangement joins TRBV9 to TRBJ1-1; 7 nucleotides align to TRBD1. This CDR3 has 14 amino acids. Germline assignment: CDR1 SGDLS and CDR2 YYNGEE. Trimming cost V 3 bases and J 1 base; bases outside gene matches: 3. The whole variable domain, filled in from reference TRBV9 and TRBJ1-1, reads DSGVTQTPKHLITATGQRVTLRCSPRSGDLSVYWYQQSLDQGLQFLIQYYNGEERAKGNILERFSAQQFPDLHSELNLSSLELGDSALYFCASSGDSPNTEAFFGQGTRLTVV.

V gene TRBV7-8 combines with J gene TRBJ1-4, with 10 nucleotides matching TRBD1. The CDR3 totals 15 residues. Looked up from germline, CDR1 is SGHVS and CDR2 is FQNEAQ. V lost 4 bases, J lost 5 bases, and 4 bases stayed unmatched. The CDR3 DNA is TGTGCCAGCAGCTGGGGGGGACAGGGGAATGAAAAACTGTTTTTT. Translation: CASSWGGQGNEKLFF.

This rearrangement joins TRBV7-8 to TRBJ2-7; 10 bases align to TRBD2. CDR1 SGHVS and CDR2 FQNEAQ come from the germline V gene. The CDR3 sequence is 18 residues long. Trimming took 2 bases from V and 0 from J; bases not matched to a gene: 10. The CDR3, as DNA: TGTGCCAGCAGCTTACGGCTTAGCGGGGGGACGAGCTCCTACGAGCAGTACTTC. Residues: CASSLRLSGGTSSYEQYF.

The chain links TRBV13 to TRBJ1-6, with D possibly matching TRBD1 (6 bases). Trimming left V 5 bases short and J 8 bases short, with 16 bases between. The germline V gene encodes CDR1 PRHDT and CDR2 FYEKMQ (reference sequence). There are 15 residues in the CDR3. Here the CDR3 DNA reads TGTGCCAGCAGCAAGAAGGGGGGGCCGGATTCACCCCTCCACTTT. This sequence encodes CASSKKGGPDSPLHF.

The chain carries TRBV10-3 and TRBJ2-7, with D perhaps TRBD2 (6 bases). Germline V gene lookup returns CDR1 ENHRY and CDR2 SYGVKD. Trimming shortened V by 6 bases and J by 0 bases, and 15 bases separated the two germline ends. The CDR3 length is 15 residues. In nucleotides, the CDR3 is TGTGCCATCAGCCCTTCGTTGGACTACTCCTACGAGCAGTACTTC. Protein product: CAISPSLDYSYEQYF.

This clone was counted between two and nine times. The V gene is TRBV9, the J gene TRBJ2-2; 9 bases are shared with TRBD2. The CDR3 consists of 17 residues. V lost 5 bases to trimming and J lost 3 bases; unmatched junction nucleotides: 11. Germline V lookup: CDR1 SGDLS, CDR2 YYNGEE. The CDR3, as DNA: TGTGCCAGCAGGGGCCGTAGCGGGGGTAGTGACACCGGGGAGCTGTTTTTT. It codes for CASRGRSGGSDTGELFF.

This chain uses TRBV19 with TRBJ2-6; 11 nucleotides agree with TRBD1. Germline trimming cut 5 bases from V and 2 bases from J; bases unmatched to any gene: 5. Germline V CDR1 and CDR2: LNHDA, SQIVND (reference sequence). The CDR3 loop spans 17 amino acids. The CDR3 nucleotides read TGTGCCAGTAGTCCCGGACAGGGGGCAGCTGGGGCCAACGTCCTGACTTTC. Its translation is CASSPGQGAAGANVLTF.

Concerning this clone itself: Relative to the germline gene, one junction end is altered; a read error may explain this. The gene calls are TRBV7-3 and TRBJ1-2; 8 bases align to TRBD1. CDR3 size: 14 residues. Germline CDR1 and CDR2: SGHTA and FQGTGA. Here the CDR3 reads CASSITGGSYGYTF. The CDR3, as DNA: TGTGCCAGCAGCATAACAGGGGGGAGCTATGGCTACACCTTC. Looking up the rest from reference TRBV7-3 and TRBJ1-2 gives the full variable domain: GAGVSQTPSNKVTEKGKYVELRCDPISGHTALYWYRQSLGQGPEFLIYFQGTGAADDSGLPNDRFFAVRPEGSVSTLKIQRTERGDSAVYLCASSITGGSYGYTFGSGTRLTVV.

The V and J genes are TRBV27 and TRBJ1-2, with TRBD1 matching over 7 bases. The V gene end was trimmed by 6 bases and the J gene end by 6 bases; junction bases not matched to a gene: 4. Germline V gene lookup returns CDR1 MNHEY and CDR2 SMNVEV (reference sequence). This CDR3 is 12 amino acids long. The DNA for the CDR3 is TGTGCCAGCAGCGGGGGGACAGATGGCTACACCTTC. Translating gives CASSGGTDGYTF.

V gene TRBV14 combines with J gene TRBJ1-1; no reliable D call. V was cut by 5 bases and J by 2 bases, with 6 bases left in between. The CDR3 sequence is 12 residues long. Germline CDR1 and CDR2: SGHDN and FVKESK. CDR3 coding DNA: TGTGCCAGCAGCGTTAAAAACACTGAAGCTTTCTTT. Its protein is CASSVKNTEAFF.